Listed below are T cell receptor beta chains from one sample, sequenced in a study of shared clonotypes between healthy human individuals. The protocol was immunoSEQ multiplex PCR, while the TCRdb copy is restricted to in-frame clones and leaves out a portion. This sample carries over a million clones, roughly 74% of them seen once, and the ten largest clones take about 0.52%. The sample taken for sequencing was memory CD4+ T cells from PBMCs. The source of these receptors is a man younger than 30 in good health. Some clones in this sample may be carry-over from other donors' samples. The CDR3 runs from the conserved cysteine through the conserved F or W. D genes are given only for firm matches. Clone size is stated in some rows and not others, as once, few, many or a class when expanded.

len: 16; d_gene: TRBD1; v_gene: TRBV10-3; j_gene: TRBJ2-7; abundance: NA; CDR3nt: TGTGCCATCAGACCTCGTTCGGGACAGGGGGCCTACGAGCAGTACTTC; CDR3aa: CAIRPRSGQGAYEQYF
len: 14; d_gene: TRBD1; v_gene: TRBV9; j_gene: TRBJ1-2; abundance: NA; CDR3nt: TGTGCCAGCAGCTTCCATCAGGGGGCGTATGGCTACACCTTC; CDR3aa: CASSFHQGAYGYTF
len: 15; d_gene: NA; v_gene: TRBV6-6; j_gene: TRBJ1-6; abundance: NA; CDR3nt: TGTGCCAGCAGGGTCCGGGGGGGGCATAATTCACCCCTCCACTTT; CDR3aa: CASRVRGGHNSPLHF
len: 14; d_gene: NA; v_gene: TRBV29-1; j_gene: TRBJ2-5; abundance: NA; CDR3nt: TGCAGCGTATGGGGAGGTACAGTTCAAGAGACCCAGTACTTC; CDR3aa: CSVWGGTVQETQYF
len: 16; d_gene: NA; v_gene: TRBV7-9; j_gene: TRBJ1-3; abundance: few; CDR3nt: TGTGCCAGCAGCTTAGTGGTACAAAGCTCTGGAAACACCATATATTTT; CDR3aa: CASSLVVQSSGNTIYF
len: 11; d_gene: NA; v_gene: TRBV30; j_gene: TRBJ1-2; abundance: once; CDR3nt: TGTGCCAGAGAACAGGGAACAGGCTACACCTTC; CDR3aa: CAREQGTGYTF
len: 14; d_gene: NA; v_gene: TRBV5-1; j_gene: TRBJ1-4; abundance: NA; CDR3nt: TGCGCCAGCAGCTTGGACCTCCTGGGTGAAAAACTGTTTTTT; CDR3aa: CASSLDLLGEKLFF
len: 14; d_gene: NA; v_gene: TRBV18; j_gene: TRBJ1-3; abundance: NA; CDR3nt: TGTGCCAGCTCACCACCCAGGGTGACGAACACCATATATTTT; CDR3aa: CASSPPRVTNTIYF
len: 12; d_gene: NA; v_gene: TRBV27; j_gene: TRBJ2-5; abundance: NA; CDR3nt: TGTGCCAGCAGTTTATTACGGGAGACCCAGTACTTC; CDR3aa: CASSLLRETQYF
len: 15; d_gene: NA; v_gene: TRBV14; j_gene: TRBJ2-7; abundance: NA; CDR3nt: TGTGCCAGCAGCCGGGGGACAAATCTATTCTACGAGCAGTACTTC; CDR3aa: CASSRGTNLFYEQYF
len: 12; d_gene: NA; v_gene: TRBV7-9; j_gene: TRBJ1-3; abundance: NA; CDR3nt: TGTGCCAGCAGCCCAAGTGGAAACACCATATATTTT; CDR3aa: CASSPSGNTIYF
len: 15; d_gene: TRBD2; v_gene: TRBV5-1; j_gene: TRBJ2-1; abundance: NA; CDR3nt: TGCGCCAGCACCGGCGGCGGGAGGGGCTACAATGAGCAGTTCTTC; CDR3aa: CASTGGGRGYNEQFF
len: 12; d_gene: NA; v_gene: TRBV28; j_gene: TRBJ2-7; abundance: NA; CDR3nt: TGTGCCAGTCAGTTTAAAAATTACGAGCAGTACTTC; CDR3aa: CASQFKNYEQYF
len: 16; d_gene: TRBD1; v_gene: TRBV7-3; j_gene: TRBJ2-2; abundance: NA; CDR3nt: TGTGCCAGCAGCTCGAGACAGGGACAGAACACCGGGGAGCTGTTTTTT; CDR3aa: CASSSRQGQNTGELFF
len: 17; d_gene: TRBD2; v_gene: TRBV7-2; j_gene: TRBJ2-7; abundance: NA; CDR3nt: TGTGCCAGCAGCTTGGATCGACGGGAGGCCTTCTCCTACGAGCAGTACTTC; CDR3aa: CASSLDRREAFSYEQYF
len: 15; d_gene: NA; v_gene: TRBV23-1; j_gene: TRBJ1-1; abundance: NA; CDR3nt: TGCGCCAGCGGATCCGGGATACACTTAAACACTGAAGCTTTCTTT; CDR3aa: CASGSGIHLNTEAFF
len: 17; d_gene: TRBD2; v_gene: TRBV2; j_gene: TRBJ2-1; abundance: NA; CDR3nt: TGTGCCAGCACCCAAGGGAGTAGCGGGAGAACCTACAATGAGCAGTTCTTC; CDR3aa: CASTQGSSGRTYNEQFF
len: 17; d_gene: NA; v_gene: TRBV10-1; j_gene: TRBJ1-5; abundance: NA; CDR3nt: TGCGCCAGCAGTCCGGGACGGACTAGGGATAGCAATCAGCCCCAGCATTTT; CDR3aa: CASSPGRTRDSNQPQHF
len: 18; d_gene: NA; v_gene: TRBV21-1; j_gene: TRBJ2-1; abundance: once; CDR3nt: TGTGCCAGCAGCCTAACCCTGGCCGGGACAGGGGAATACAATGAGCAGTTCTTC; CDR3aa: CASSLTLAGTGEYNEQFF
len: 16; d_gene: TRBD2; v_gene: TRBV4-1; j_gene: TRBJ2-1; abundance: NA; CDR3nt: TGCGCCAGCAGCCAAGTAGGAGGGAGGGCCTTGGATGAGCAGTTCTTC; CDR3aa: CASSQVGGRALDEQFF
len: 17; d_gene: TRBD2; v_gene: TRBV7-9; j_gene: TRBJ2-1; abundance: NA; CDR3nt: TGTGCCAGCAGCTTAGATCTAGCGGGAGCGACTAGGAATGAGCAGTTCTTC; CDR3aa: CASSLDLAGATRNEQFF
len: 14; d_gene: NA; v_gene: TRBV27; j_gene: TRBJ2-3; abundance: NA; CDR3nt: TGTGCCAGCAGAATATCTGGACAACGAGATACGCAGTATTTT; CDR3aa: CASRISGQRDTQYF
len: 11; d_gene: NA; v_gene: TRBV20-1; j_gene: TRBJ2-3; abundance: NA; CDR3nt: TGCAGTGTTATAGGCACAGATACGCAGTATTTT; CDR3aa: CSVIGTDTQYF
len: 13; d_gene: NA; v_gene: TRBV5-1; j_gene: TRBJ1-4; abundance: NA; CDR3nt: TGCGCCAGCAGCTTGGCCCGGAGAGAAAAACTGTTTTTT; CDR3aa: CASSLARREKLFF
len: 17; d_gene: TRBD2; v_gene: TRBV7-9; j_gene: TRBJ2-3; abundance: NA; CDR3nt: TGTGCCAGCAGCACCCGAAGCCCTAGCGGGAGTACAGATACGCAGTATTTT; CDR3aa: CASSTRSPSGSTDTQYF
len: 13; d_gene: TRBD1; v_gene: TRBV5-1; j_gene: TRBJ2-5; abundance: NA; CDR3nt: TGCGCCAGCAGCCCCACAGGGGTGGAGACCCAGTACTTC; CDR3aa: CASSPTGVETQYF
len: 12; d_gene: TRBD2; v_gene: TRBV6-6; j_gene: TRBJ2-1; abundance: NA; CDR3nt: TGTGCCAGCAGCCGGACTAGCGGAGAGCAGTTCTTC; CDR3aa: CASSRTSGEQFF
len: 13; d_gene: NA; v_gene: TRBV18; j_gene: TRBJ2-5; abundance: NA; CDR3nt: TGTGCCAGCTCACCAGGGTACCAAGAGACCCAGTACTTC; CDR3aa: CASSPGYQETQYF
len: 15; d_gene: TRBD1; v_gene: TRBV19; j_gene: TRBJ1-2; abundance: NA; CDR3nt: TGTGCCAGTAGTCAAAGGGACAGGGGCCAAGTTGGCTACACCTTC; CDR3aa: CASSQRDRGQVGYTF
len: 15; d_gene: TRBD1; v_gene: TRBV15; j_gene: TRBJ2-7; abundance: once; CDR3nt: TGTGCCACCAGCAGACCTAGACAGGGTCTCTACGAGCAGTACTTC; CDR3aa: CATSRPRQGLYEQYF
len: 11; d_gene: NA; v_gene: TRBV28; j_gene: TRBJ1-1; abundance: few; CDR3nt: TGTGCCAGCAGCACCAGACGAGAAGCTTTCTTT; CDR3aa: CASSTRREAFF
len: 14; d_gene: NA; v_gene: TRBV6-6; j_gene: TRBJ1-3; abundance: NA; CDR3nt: TGTGCCAGCAGGGGGGGGATCTCTGGAAACACCATATATTTT; CDR3aa: CASRGGISGNTIYF
len: 15; d_gene: NA; v_gene: TRBV23-1; j_gene: TRBJ2-1; abundance: NA; CDR3nt: TGCGCCAGCAGCTCCGGGGCTATGGGGTGCAATGAGCAGTTCTTC; CDR3aa: CASSSGAMGCNEQFF
len: 15; d_gene: TRBD1; v_gene: TRBV14; j_gene: TRBJ2-3; abundance: NA; CDR3nt: TGTGCCAGCAGCCGCCAAGGGACAGGGGCAGATACGCAGTATTTT; CDR3aa: CASSRQGTGADTQYF
len: 14; d_gene: NA; v_gene: TRBV19; j_gene: TRBJ2-6; abundance: NA; CDR3nt: TGTGCCAGTATTCACAGGGCTGGGGCCAACGTCCTGACTTTC; CDR3aa: CASIHRAGANVLTF
len: 15; d_gene: NA; v_gene: TRBV5-4; j_gene: TRBJ1-3; abundance: NA; CDR3nt: TGTGCCAGCAGCTTGGGGGGAACGGCTGGAAACACCATATATTTT; CDR3aa: CASSLGGTAGNTIYF
len: 16; d_gene: TRBD2; v_gene: TRBV18; j_gene: TRBJ2-6; abundance: NA; CDR3nt: TGTGCCAGCTCGCTAGCGGGAGCGAGCGGGGCCAACGTCCTGACTTTC; CDR3aa: CASSLAGASGANVLTF
len: 13; d_gene: NA; v_gene: TRBV30; j_gene: TRBJ2-5; abundance: NA; CDR3nt: TGTGCCTGGAGTACAACAAACGGCGTGGCCCAGTACTTC; CDR3aa: CAWSTTNGVAQYF
len: 15; d_gene: TRBD1; v_gene: TRBV5-1; j_gene: TRBJ1-5; abundance: NA; CDR3nt: TGCGCCAGCAGCTTGGAGGGGGCGCCGGGGCAGCCCCAGCATTTT; CDR3aa: CASSLEGAPGQPQHF
len: 16; d_gene: TRBD1; v_gene: TRBV15; j_gene: TRBJ1-6; abundance: NA; CDR3nt: TGTGCCACCAGTAGATTGGGAGGGGGCGCAGGTTCACCCCTCCACTTT; CDR3aa: CATSRLGGGAGSPLHF
len: 12; d_gene: NA; v_gene: TRBV5-1; j_gene: TRBJ2-3; abundance: NA; CDR3nt: TGCGCCAGCAGCCCCGAGAGCGATACGCAGTATTTT; CDR3aa: CASSPESDTQYF